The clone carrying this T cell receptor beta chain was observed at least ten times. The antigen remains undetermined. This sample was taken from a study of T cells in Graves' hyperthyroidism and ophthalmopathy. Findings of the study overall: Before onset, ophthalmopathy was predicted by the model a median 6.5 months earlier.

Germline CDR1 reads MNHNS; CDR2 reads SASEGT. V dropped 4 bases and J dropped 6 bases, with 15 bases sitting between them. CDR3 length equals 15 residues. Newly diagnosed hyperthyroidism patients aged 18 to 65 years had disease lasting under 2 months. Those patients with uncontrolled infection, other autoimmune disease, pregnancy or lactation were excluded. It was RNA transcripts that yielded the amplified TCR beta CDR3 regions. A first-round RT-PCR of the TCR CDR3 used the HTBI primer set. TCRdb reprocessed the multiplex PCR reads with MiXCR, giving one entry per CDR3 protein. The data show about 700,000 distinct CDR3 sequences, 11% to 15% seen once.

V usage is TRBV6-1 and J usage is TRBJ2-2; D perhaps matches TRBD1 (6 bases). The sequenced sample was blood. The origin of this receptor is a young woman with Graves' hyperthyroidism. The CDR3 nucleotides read TGTGCCAGCAGTGCCCAAGCAGGGGCGGCCGGGGAGCTGTTTTTT. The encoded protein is CASSAQAGAAGELFF.